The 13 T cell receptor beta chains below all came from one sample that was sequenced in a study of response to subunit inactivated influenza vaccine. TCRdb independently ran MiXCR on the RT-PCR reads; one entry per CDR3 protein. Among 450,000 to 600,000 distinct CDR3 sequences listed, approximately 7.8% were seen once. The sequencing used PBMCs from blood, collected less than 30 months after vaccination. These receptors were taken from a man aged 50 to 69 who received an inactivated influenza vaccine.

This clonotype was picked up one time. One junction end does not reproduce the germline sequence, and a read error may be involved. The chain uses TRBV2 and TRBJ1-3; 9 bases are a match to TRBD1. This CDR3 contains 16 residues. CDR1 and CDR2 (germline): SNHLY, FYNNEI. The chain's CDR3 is CASSEVGTGPGNNIYF. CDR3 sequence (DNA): TGTGCCAGCAGTGAAGTCGGGACAGGGCCGGGAAACAACATATATTTT.

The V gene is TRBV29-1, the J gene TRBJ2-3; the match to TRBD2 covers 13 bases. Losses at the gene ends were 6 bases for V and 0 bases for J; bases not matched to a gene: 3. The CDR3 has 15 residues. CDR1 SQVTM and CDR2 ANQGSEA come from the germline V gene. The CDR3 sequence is CSVRLAGGSTDTQYF. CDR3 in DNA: TGCAGCGTAAGACTAGCGGGGGGTAGCACAGATACGCAGTATTTT.

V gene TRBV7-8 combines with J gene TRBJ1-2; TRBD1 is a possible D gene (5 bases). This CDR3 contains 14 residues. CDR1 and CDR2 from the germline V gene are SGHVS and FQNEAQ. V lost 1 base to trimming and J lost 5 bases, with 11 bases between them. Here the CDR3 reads CASSLEGKGYGYTF. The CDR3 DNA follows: TGTGCCAGCAGCTTAGAAGGGAAGGGGTATGGCTACACCTTC.

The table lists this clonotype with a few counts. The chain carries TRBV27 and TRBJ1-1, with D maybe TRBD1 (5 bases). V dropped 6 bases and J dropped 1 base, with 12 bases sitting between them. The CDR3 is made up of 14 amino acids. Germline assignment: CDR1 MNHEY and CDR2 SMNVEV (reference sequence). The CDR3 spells CASRRTLGNTEAFF. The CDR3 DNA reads TGTGCCAGCAGAAGGACACTTGGGAACACTGAAGCTTTCTTT.

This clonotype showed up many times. CDR3 bases: TGTGCCAGCAGTCCCACAGGGGGCGGGGGCAGAGCTGGCTACACCTTC. Translated: CASSPTGGGGRAGYTF. V and J are TRBV27 and TRBJ1-2, with TRBD1 matching over 9 bases. CDR3 length: 16 amino acids. J gave up 7 bases and V 5 bases, and 14 bases lay outside the gene matches. CDR1 is MNHEY, CDR2 SMNVEV, per germline (reference sequence).

DNA for the CDR3: TGCAGCGTTGGGGCTGCTACCGGGGAGCTGTTTTTT. This encodes CSVGAATGELFF. The chain links TRBV29-1 to TRBJ2-2, with unresolved D. This CDR3 contains 12 residues. V dropped 4 bases and J dropped 5 bases, with 8 bases sitting between them. Germline assignment: CDR1 SQVTM and CDR2 ANQGSEA.

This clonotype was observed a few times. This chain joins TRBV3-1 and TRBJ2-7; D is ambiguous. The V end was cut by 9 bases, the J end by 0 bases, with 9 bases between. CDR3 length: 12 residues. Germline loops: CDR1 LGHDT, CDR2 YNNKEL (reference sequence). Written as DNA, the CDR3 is TGTGCCAGTGGCTTAAGCTCCTACGAGCAGTACTTC. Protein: CASGLSSYEQYF.

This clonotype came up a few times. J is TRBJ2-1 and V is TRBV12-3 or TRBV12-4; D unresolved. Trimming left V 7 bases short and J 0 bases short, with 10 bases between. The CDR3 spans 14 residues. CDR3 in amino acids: CASTASGSYNEQFF. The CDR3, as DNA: TGTGCCAGCACGGCGTCGGGCTCCTACAATGAGCAGTTCTTC.

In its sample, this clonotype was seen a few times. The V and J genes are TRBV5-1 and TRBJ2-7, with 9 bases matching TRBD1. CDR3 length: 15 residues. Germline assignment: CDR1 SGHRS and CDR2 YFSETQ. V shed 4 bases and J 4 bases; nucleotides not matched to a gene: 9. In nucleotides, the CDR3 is TGCGCCAGCAGCGTCACGGGACAGGGTGTTTACGAGCAGTACTTC. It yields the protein CASSVTGQGVYEQYF. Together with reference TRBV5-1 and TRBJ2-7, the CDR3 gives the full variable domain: KAGVTQTPRYLIKTRGQQVTLSCSPISGHRSVSWYQQTPGQGLQFLFEYFSETQRNKGNFPGRFSGRQFSNSRSEMNVSTLELGDSALYLCASSVTGQGVYEQYFGPGTRLTVT.

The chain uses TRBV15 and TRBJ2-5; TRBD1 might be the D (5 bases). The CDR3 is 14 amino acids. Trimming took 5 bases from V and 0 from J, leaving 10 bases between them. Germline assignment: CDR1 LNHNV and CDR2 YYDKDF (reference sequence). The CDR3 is CATSGSGYQETQYF. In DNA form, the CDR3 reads TGTGCCACCAGCGGATCAGGGTACCAAGAGACCCAGTACTTC.

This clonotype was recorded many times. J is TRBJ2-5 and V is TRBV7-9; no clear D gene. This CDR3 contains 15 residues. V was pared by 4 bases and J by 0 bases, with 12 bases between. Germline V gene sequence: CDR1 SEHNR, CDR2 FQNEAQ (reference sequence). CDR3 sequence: CASSSPTEYQETQYF. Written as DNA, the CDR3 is TGTGCCAGCAGCTCACCAACGGAGTACCAAGAGACCCAGTACTTC.

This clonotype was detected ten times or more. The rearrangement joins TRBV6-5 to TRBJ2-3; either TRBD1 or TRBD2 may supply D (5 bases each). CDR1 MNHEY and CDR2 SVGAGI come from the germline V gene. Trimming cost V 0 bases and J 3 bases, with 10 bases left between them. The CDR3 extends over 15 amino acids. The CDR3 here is CASSYSRERTDTQYF. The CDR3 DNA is TGTGCCAGCAGTTACTCCAGGGAGAGAACAGATACGCAGTATTTT.

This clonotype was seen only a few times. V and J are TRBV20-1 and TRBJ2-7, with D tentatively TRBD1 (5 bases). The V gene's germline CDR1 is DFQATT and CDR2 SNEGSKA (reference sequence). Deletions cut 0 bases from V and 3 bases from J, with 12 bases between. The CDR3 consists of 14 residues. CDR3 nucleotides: TGCAGTGCTAGAGATCATAGGCAGGGCTACGAGCAGTACTTC. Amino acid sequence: CSARDHRQGYEQYF.